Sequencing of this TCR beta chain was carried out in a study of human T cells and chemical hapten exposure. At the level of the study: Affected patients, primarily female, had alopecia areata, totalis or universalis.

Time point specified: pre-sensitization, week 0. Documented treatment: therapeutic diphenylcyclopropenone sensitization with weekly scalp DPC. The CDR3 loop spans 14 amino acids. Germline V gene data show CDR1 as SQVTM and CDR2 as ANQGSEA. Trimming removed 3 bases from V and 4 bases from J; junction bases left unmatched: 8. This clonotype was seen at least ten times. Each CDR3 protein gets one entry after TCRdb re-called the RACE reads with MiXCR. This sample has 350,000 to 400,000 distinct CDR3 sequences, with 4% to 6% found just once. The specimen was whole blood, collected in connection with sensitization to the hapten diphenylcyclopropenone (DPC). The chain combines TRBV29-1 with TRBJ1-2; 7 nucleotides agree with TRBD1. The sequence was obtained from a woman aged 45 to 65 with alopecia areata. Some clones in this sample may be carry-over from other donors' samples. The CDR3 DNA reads TGCAGCGTTGATCTAGGAGGGGGCTTCTATGGCTACACCTTC. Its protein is CSVDLGGGFYGYTF.